This record covers a single T cell receptor beta chain. This sample was included in a study of T cells in Graves' hyperthyroidism and ophthalmopathy. Study information: Staff took peripheral blood when the initial diagnosis was made, before any treatment began.

Using RNA transcripts as the source, TCR beta CDR3 regions were amplified. A first-round RT-PCR of the TCR CDR3 used the HTBI primer set. TCRdb re-called the multiplex PCR reads through MiXCR, storing one row per CDR3 protein. The data show 550,000 to 850,000 distinct CDR3 sequences, approximately 18% seen once. The V and J ends lost 2 bases and 3 bases respectively, with 13 bases between them. Per germline, CDR1 LNHDA and CDR2 SQIVND (reference sequence). There are 15 residues in the CDR3. The sequencing input was blood. The chain carries TRBV19 and TRBJ1-2; D call uncertain. The TCR originated in a woman between 45 and 65 years old with Graves' hyperthyroidism that later progressed to Graves' ophthalmopathy. CDR3 in DNA: TGTGCCAGTAGTATACGTGAAGTTATGGACTATGGCTACACCTTC. It translates to CASSIREVMDYGYTF. The full variable domain, completed using reference TRBV19 and TRBJ1-2, is DGGITQSPKYLFRKEGQNVTLSCEQNLNHDAMYWYRQDPGQGLRLIYYSQIVNDFQKGDIAEGYSVSREKKESFPLTVTSAQKNPTAFYLCASSIREVMDYGYTFGSGTRLTVV.